This TCR beta chain was captured by sequencing in a study of blood T cell repertoires in COVID-19. The CDR3 is 15 amino acids. Looked up from germline, CDR1 is SGDLS and CDR2 is YYNGEE. Trimming removed 0 bases at V and 4 bases at J, with 14 bases between. The data were produced by immunoSEQ multiplex PCR, yet TCRdb's version contains in-frame clones alone and is incomplete. This table holds more than 100,000 clones, over 60% found once. Sample: peripheral blood. The chain is built from TRBV9 and TRBJ2-7; the D gene is possibly TRBD2 (5 bases). This sequence originates from a woman older than 75 with acute or convalescent COVID-19. CDR3 protein: CASSVGAQRSYEQYF. The CDR3 DNA is TGTGCCAGCAGCGTAGGGGCCCAGCGGAGTTACGAGCAGTACTTC.